These 18 T cell receptor beta chains were sequenced from one sample in a study of siplizumab effects on memory and regulatory T cells. Data came from immunoSEQ multiplex PCR; TCRdb stores just in-frame clones and leaves some out. The top ten clones hold approximately 1.1% of a sample with about 56,000 clones, 95% to 98% of them seen once. The sequencing input was naive CD8+ T cells sorted from blood. These receptors came from a human donor in good health.

The J gene is TRBJ2-1, the V gene TRBV7-9; no definite D call. Germline-derived CDR1 and CDR2 are SEHNR and FQNEAQ (reference sequence). This CDR3 is built from 13 residues. Deletions cut 5 bases from V and 4 bases from J, with 9 bases between. CDR3 amino acids: CASSPGSYNEQFF. The DNA for the CDR3 is TGTGCCAGCAGCCCCGGAAGTTACAATGAGCAGTTCTTC.

The rearrangement joins TRBV6-1 to TRBJ1-1, with D perhaps matching TRBD1 (5 bases). Germline V CDR1 and CDR2: MNHNS, SASEGT. V was shortened by 3 bases and J by 0 bases, with 20 bases between the two germline ends. The CDR3 has 18 amino acids. CDR3 sequence: CASSDEDMEGLMNTEAFF. In nucleotides, the CDR3 is TGTGCCAGCAGTGATGAGGACATGGAGGGTTTGATGAACACTGAAGCTTTCTTT.

The V gene is TRBV4-3, the J gene TRBJ2-7; TRBD1 aligns across 11 bases. V dropped 0 bases and J dropped 7; count of bases not matched to a gene: 14. Germline values: CDR1 LGHNA, CDR2 YSLEER. CDR3 size: 18 residues. This chain's CDR3 is CASSQDGRTGGPGEEQYF. The CDR3 coding sequence is TGCGCCAGCAGCCAAGATGGACGGACAGGGGGCCCCGGGGAGGAGCAGTACTTC.

This sequence joins TRBV19 and TRBJ2-1, with 9 bases fitting TRBD2. CDR3 length equals 14 residues. CDR1 and CDR2 (germline): LNHDA, SQIVND (reference sequence). Trimming at V came to 3 bases and at J to 8 bases, leaving 5 bases not matched to a gene. The CDR3 reads CASSMTSGFDEQFF. The CDR3 DNA reads TGTGCCAGTAGTATGACTAGCGGCTTCGATGAGCAGTTCTTC.

The gene calls are TRBV6-1 and TRBJ2-7; D gene ambiguous. Trimming removed 2 bases at V and 7 bases at J, with 3 bases between. Germline V lookup: CDR1 MNHNS, CDR2 SASEGT. The CDR3 runs 10 residues. The DNA of the CDR3 is TGTGCCAGCAGTGAAAGGGAGCAGTACTTC. This codes for CASSEREQYF.

This rearrangement joins TRBV13 to TRBJ2-3; 10 bases align to TRBD2. Looked up from germline, CDR1 is PRHDT and CDR2 is FYEKMQ (reference sequence). The V segment lost 1 base and the J segment 0 bases; nucleotides outside the gene matches: 1. This CDR3 contains 16 residues. The CDR3 coding sequence is TGTGCCAGCAGCTTAGCACTAGCGGGGAGCACAGATACGCAGTATTTT. This translates into CASSLALAGSTDTQYF.

V usage is TRBV6-5 and J usage is TRBJ2-5; tentatively, D is TRBD1 (5 bases). Trimming cost V 10 bases and J 5 bases, with 14 bases left between them. Germline-derived CDR1 and CDR2 are MNHEY and SVGAGI. This CDR3 has 12 amino acids. This chain's CDR3 is CATKTVGETQYF. Here the CDR3 DNA reads TGTGCCACTAAGACAGTGGGGGAGACCCAGTACTTC.

The table lists this clone with a count of one. This sequence joins TRBV29-1 and TRBJ2-1; D not certain. CDR1 is SQVTM and CDR2 is ANQGSEA in the germline V gene. V was pared by 3 bases and J by 9 bases, with 15 bases between. The CDR3 spans 13 residues. The CDR3 coding sequence is TGCAGCGTTGACCTCTTTCTAGTAGGTGAGCAGTTCTTC. Its protein product is CSVDLFLVGEQFF.

The V and J genes are TRBV15 and TRBJ1-1; D unresolved. The CDR3 has 14 amino acids. V was cut by 6 bases and J by 0 bases, with 11 bases left in between. Germline loops: CDR1 LNHNV, CDR2 YYDKDF (reference sequence). The CDR3 coding sequence is TGTGCCACCAGAGGGCTGGGGATGAACACTGAAGCTTTCTTT. Translating it yields CATRGLGMNTEAFF.

This clone showed up just once. J is TRBJ2-3 and V is TRBV9; TRBD1 aligns across 7 bases. This CDR3 region has 15 residues. The V segment lost 0 bases and the J segment 4 bases; nucleotides outside the gene matches: 5. The V gene's germline CDR1 is SGDLS and CDR2 YYNGEE. The CDR3 here is CASSVVGQGADTQYF. CDR3 nucleotide sequence: TGTGCCAGCAGCGTAGTAGGGCAGGGGGCAGATACGCAGTATTTT.

This sequence joins TRBV7-6 and TRBJ2-5; 9 bases match TRBD1. The ends lost 5 bases at V and 5 bases at J; junction bases unmatched: 3. Germline loops: CDR1 SGHVS, CDR2 FNYEAQ. There are 13 residues in the CDR3. Here the CDR3 DNA reads TGTGCCAGCAGCAGGGGACAGGGTGAGACCCAGTACTTC. Its protein is CASSRGQGETQYF.

The chain joins TRBV2 to TRBJ2-2; 9 bases are a match to TRBD2. CDR3 length equals 16 residues. J was trimmed by 6 bases and V by 0 bases; bases with no gene match: 5. Germline CDR1 SNHLY, CDR2 FYNNEI. Here the CDR3 DNA reads TGTGCCAGCAGTGAAGCGGCGGGAGGGCTCCCCGGGGAGCTGTTTTTT. Protein: CASSEAAGGLPGELFF.

The CDR3 nucleotides are TGCGCCAGCAGTGCGACAGGAGCCCACCCCAACGAGCAGTACTTC. Translation gives CASSATGAHPNEQYF. This sequence joins TRBV10-2 and TRBJ2-7, with D perhaps TRBD1 (6 bases). The CDR3 runs 15 residues. Trimming removed 4 bases from V and 5 bases from J, with 18 bases in between. The germline gives CDR1 WSHSY, CDR2 SAAADI.

The V gene is TRBV5-4, the J gene TRBJ2-7; D unclear. The CDR3 is 17 residues long. The ends were cut back, 0 bases at V and 6 bases at J, with 22 bases in the middle. Looked up from germline, CDR1 is SGHNT and CDR2 is YYREEE (reference sequence). The CDR3 sequence is CASSLEAGLGKGSEQYF. DNA for the CDR3: TGTGCCAGCAGCTTGGAAGCTGGGCTGGGAAAGGGAAGCGAGCAGTACTTC.

The chain links TRBV5-5 to TRBJ2-1; 7 nucleotides match TRBD2. The CDR3 is made up of 14 amino acids. Germline V gives CDR1 SGHKS, CDR2 YYEKEE (reference sequence). V was clipped by 6 bases and J by 0 bases; unmatched bases: 3. The CDR3 DNA reads as TGTGCCAGCAAGCGGGACTCCTCCTACAATGAGCAGTTCTTC. It codes for CASKRDSSYNEQFF.

This rearrangement joins TRBV28 to TRBJ2-5, with unresolved D. V lost 4 bases to trimming and J lost 1 base, with 4 bases between them. The CDR3 spans 12 residues. CDR1 MDHEN and CDR2 SYDVKM come from the germline V gene. The CDR3, as DNA: TGTGCCAGCAGTTCAATCCAAGAGACCCAGTACTTC. Translation: CASSSIQETQYF.

The CDR3 spells CASSVGQLNSYEQYF. CDR3 nucleotide sequence: TGTGCCAGCAGCGTAGGACAGTTGAATTCCTACGAGCAGTACTTC. The chain has TRBV9 and TRBJ2-7, with a possible D match to TRBD1 (5 bases). Germline assignment: CDR1 SGDLS and CDR2 YYNGEE. This CDR3 region has 15 residues. Trimming stripped 0 bases from V and 1 base from J, with 11 bases between.

The gene calls are TRBV19 and TRBJ2-7; 7 bases align to TRBD1. V shed 2 bases, J shed 0 bases, and the junction held 4 bases outside the gene matches. Per the germline V gene, CDR1 is LNHDA and CDR2 is SQIVND (reference sequence). The CDR3 runs to 15 residues. The CDR3 is CASSISQGSSYEQYF. The CDR3 nucleotides read TGTGCCAGTAGTATATCACAGGGGAGCTCCTACGAGCAGTACTTC. Supplemented by reference TRBV19 and TRBJ2-7, the full variable domain reads DGGITQSPKYLFRKEGQNVTLSCEQNLNHDAMYWYRQDPGQGLRLIYYSQIVNDFQKGDIAEGYSVSREKKESFPLTVTSAQKNPTAFYLCASSISQGSSYEQYFGPGTRLTVT.